These 22 T cell receptor beta chains were sequenced from one sample in a study of tumor-infiltrating lymphocytes in primary liver carcinoma. Researchers drew blood RNA from unsorted whole blood and extracted germline DNA as well. Constant-region priming of 500 to 550 ng total RNA yielded TCR beta cDNA. Three-round nested multiplex PCR performed with slightly modified ARM-PCR produced the TCR beta libraries. Rounds one and two of PCR, each of roughly 10 cycles, were primed with TRBV1-TRBV30 forward primers and a C-beta reverse primer. MiXCR was run by TCRdb on the multiplex PCR reads, yielding one entry per CDR3 protein. The data contain around 170,000 distinct CDR3 sequences, 60% of them singletons. The material sequenced was peripheral blood. The source of these receptors is a man aged 40-49 years with primary liver carcinoma and hepatitis B virus infection.

This clonotype was counted only a few times. The J gene is TRBJ2-3, the V gene TRBV7-9; tentatively, D is TRBD1 (6 bases). V lost 6 bases to trimming and J lost 4 bases, with 23 bases between them. The CDR3 consists of 17 residues. Germline V CDR1 and CDR2: SEHNR, FQNEAQ (reference sequence). CDR3 in amino acids: CASSTPPGAVVADTQYF. CDR3 coding DNA: TGTGCCAGCAGTACTCCCCCAGGGGCCGTGGTGGCAGATACGCAGTATTTT.

This chain uses TRBV11-2 with TRBJ2-1; 7 bases are a match to TRBD2. Trimming took 7 bases from V and 0 from J; bases not matched to a gene: 6. The CDR3 consists of 15 residues. Per germline, CDR1 SGHAT and CDR2 FQNNGV. CDR3 sequence (DNA): TGTGCCAGCAAAATCGGCGGGAGCTCCTACAATGAGCAGTTCTTC. Protein sequence: CASKIGGSSYNEQFF.

About this clonotype: One junction end disagrees with the germline gene, perhaps due to a read error. The genes are TRBV4-1 and TRBJ2-1, with 7 bases that match TRBD2. The CDR3 loop spans 15 amino acids. Germline CDR1 reads MGHRA; CDR2 reads YSYEKL. The CDR3 bases are TGTACCAGCAGCCACCAGCGGGGCAATAACAATGAGCAGTTCTTC. It codes for CTSSHQRGNNNEQFF.

This clonotype was detected once. The rearrangement links TRBV1 to TRBJ2-5; TRBD2 is the table's D call and was not checked against the DNA. TRBV1 is a pseudogene segment. This CDR3 is 17 amino acids long. Written as DNA, the CDR3 is TGCACCAGCAGCCAGGAAGGGACTAGCGGGGTCCAAGAGATCCAGTACTTC. Its protein is CTSSQEGTSGVQEIQYF.

About this clonotype itself: Mismatch with germline at one junction end may stem from a read error. This chain links TRBV30 with TRBJ2-7; D is unclear. Germline V gene lookup returns CDR1 GTSNPN and CDR2 SVGIG (reference sequence). The CDR3 loop spans 12 amino acids. Here the CDR3 DNA reads TGTGTCTGGAAAGGGTACCGCTACGAGCAGTACTTC. It codes for CVWKGYRYEQYF.

Worth noting for this clonotype: One end of the junction varies from germline; a read error may be responsible. This chain uses TRBV6-6 with TRBJ1-4; perhaps TRBD1 as D (6 bases). The CDR3 covers 17 residues. Germline V gene sequence: CDR1 MNHNY, CDR2 SVGAGI (reference sequence). CDR3 nucleotide sequence: TGTGCCAGAAGTTACACCGAGCCGGGACACTGGGGTGAAAAACTGTTTTTT. It translates to CARSYTEPGHWGEKLFF.

This chain joins TRBV5-6 and TRBJ2-5; D tentatively reads TRBD1 or TRBD2 (5 bases each). CDR1 is SGHDT, CDR2 YYEEEE, per germline. The V gene lost 4 bases and the J gene lost 2 bases, with 18 bases spanning the gap. This CDR3 has 16 residues. Here the CDR3 reads CASSPRTLGVQETQYF. CDR3 nucleotides: TGTGCCAGCAGCCCGCGGACACTGGGGGTTCAAGAGACCCAGTACTTC.

This clonotype turned up a few times. Given a much more abundant clone one base away, this may be a read error. No conserved phenylalanine or tryptophan ends this CDR3, so it is likely a read error. The chain has TRBV11-2 and TRBJ2-7; D call uncertain. V was shortened by 6 bases and J by 4 bases, with 16 bases between the two germline ends. CDR3 size: 14 residues. Per germline, CDR1 SGHAT and CDR2 FQNNGV. CDR3 region: CASSFNFPRYEQYL. CDR3 DNA sequence: TGTGCCAGCAGTTTCAACTTTCCCAGGTACGAGCAGTACCTC.

This clonotype was counted ten times or more. The J gene is TRBJ2-1, the V gene TRBV11-2; no clear D gene. V lost 5 bases to trimming and J lost 10 bases, with 12 bases between them. Germline assignment: CDR1 SGHAT and CDR2 FQNNGV. The CDR3 extends over 12 amino acids. DNA for the CDR3: TGTGCCAGCAGCCCGTATGGGCCCGAGCAGTTCTTC. Translation: CASSPYGPEQFF.

With regard to this clonotype: Possible read error: a much larger clone is one base away. The chain links TRBV14 to TRBJ2-5; 12 positions agree with TRBD2. Germline CDR1 reads SGHDN; CDR2 reads FVKESK. CDR3 length: 15 amino acids. The CDR3 bases are TGTGCCAGCAGCCAAGGGACTAGCGGGATCGAGACCCACTACTTC. Amino acid sequence: CASSQGTSGIETHYF.

The chain recombines TRBV5-4 with TRBJ2-5; 10 positions agree with TRBD1. V was pared by 3 bases and J by 4 bases, with 6 bases of the junction left unmatched. CDR1 SGHNT and CDR2 YYREEE come from the germline V gene (reference sequence). This CDR3 has 15 amino acids. The CDR3 DNA is TGTGCCAGCAGCTACCGGGACAGGGGACGAGAGACCCAGTACTTC. It codes for CASSYRDRGRETQYF.

The chain uses TRBV5-1 and TRBJ2-7; the match to TRBD2 covers 10 bases. Germline CDR1 and CDR2: SGHRS and YFSETQ. The CDR3 runs to 17 residues. Trimming took 5 bases from V and 2 from J; bases not matched to a gene: 13. As DNA, the CDR3 is TGCGCCAGCAGTATCGGGGCTGCTAGCGGGAGTACCTACGAGCAGTACTTC. This sequence encodes CASSIGAASGSTYEQYF.

Details on this clonotype: One end of the junction fails to match germline, which may point to a read error. The rearrangement joins TRBV11-2 to TRBJ1-1; D might be TRBD1 (6 bases). The CDR3 sequence is 14 residues long. Germline values: CDR1 SGHAT, CDR2 FQNNGV. The CDR3 DNA reads TGTGCCAGCGTTCGGACAGCGGTTTACACTGAAGCTTTCTTC. This codes for CASVRTAVYTEAFF.

The genes are TRBV29-1 and TRBJ2-2, with D perhaps matching TRBD2 (7 bases). With 2 bases removed from V and 7 bases from J, the gap between germline ends came to 17 bases. The CDR3 spans 15 residues. Germline V gene sequence: CDR1 SQVTM, CDR2 ANQGSEA. The CDR3 coding sequence is TGCAGCGTTGAACTCCCGGGCGGGGGCCTCGGGGAGCTGTTTTTT. This translates into CSVELPGGGLGELFF.

The chain has TRBV4-1 and TRBJ1-5; weak D call: TRBD1 (6 bases). Between the trimmed V and J ends, which lost 4 bases and 1 base, there was a span of 14 bases. This CDR3 has 16 amino acids. Per germline, CDR1 MGHRA and CDR2 YSYEKL. The CDR3 reads CASSRNNRVSNQPQHF. The CDR3 DNA sequence: TGCGCCAGCAGCCGCAATAACAGGGTGAGCAATCAGCCCCAGCATTTT.

A remark on this clonotype: Without the conserved terminal phenylalanine or tryptophan, this CDR3 likely stems from a read error. The DNA for the CDR3 is TGTGCCAGCAGCTCCAATACCTGGGAGCTGTTTTCT. Its protein is CASSSNTWELFS. The chain links TRBV11-3 to TRBJ2-2; D remains ambiguous. Germline CDR1 and CDR2: SGHNT and YENEEA. CDR3 length: 12 residues. V shed 4 bases and J shed 9 bases, with 9 bases lying between them.

As regards this clonotype: Here the CDR3 omits its conserved ending phenylalanine or tryptophan, so a read error is the likely source. This chain joins TRBV29-1 and TRBJ2-1, with D tentatively TRBD2 (7 bases). The germline V and J ends were trimmed by 8 bases and 7 bases, with 21 bases remaining between them. The CDR3 loop spans 14 amino acids. Germline V gives CDR1 SQVTM, CDR2 ANQGSEA. CDR3 in DNA: TGCAGCCCCAGAAGGGGAGGGGGGGCTAATGAGCAGTTCTCC. Residues: CSPRRGGGANEQFS.

A word on this clonotype: The CDR3 does not close with the conserved phenylalanine or tryptophan, likely indicating a read error. The rearrangement links TRBV11-2 to TRBJ1-6; 8 nucleotides match TRBD1. The CDR3 contains 16 residues. Germline lookup yields CDR1 SGHAT and CDR2 FQNNGV. CDR3 coding DNA: TGTGCAAGCATCCCTCTGCGGGACAGGAGGAATTCACCCCTCCACCTT. Protein: CASIPLRDRRNSPLHL.

This clonotype was recorded only once. The junction and the germline gene differ at one end; a read error may be behind it. The rearrangement uses TRBV7-8 and TRBJ2-7, with a possible D match to TRBD1 (5 bases). The CDR3 runs to 15 residues. The germline V gene encodes CDR1 SGHVS and CDR2 FQNEAQ. The CDR3 DNA reads as TGTGTCAGCAGCTCGAGAGACAGAAACCTTCACGAGCAGTACTTC. Translation gives CVSSSRDRNLHEQYF.

This chain uses TRBV9 with TRBJ2-1; the D call may be TRBD1 or TRBD2 (7 bases each). Trimming pared 1 base from V and 8 bases from J, leaving 10 bases between. The germline V gene has CDR1 SGDLS and CDR2 YYNGEE. This CDR3 region has 13 residues. CDR3 sequence reads: CASSVQGGDEQFF. As DNA, the CDR3 is TGTGCCAGCAGCGTACAGGGGGGGGATGAGCAGTTCTTC.

Notes on this clonotype: Being one base from a much bigger clone, this may be a read error. This CDR3 fails to terminate in the conserved phenylalanine or tryptophan, so it likely reflects a read error. The chain carries TRBV10-3 and TRBJ2-3, with no clear D. The CDR3 length is 11 residues. CDR1 is ENHRY, CDR2 SYGVKD, per germline. Between the trimmed V and J ends, which lost 3 bases and 5 bases, there was a span of 3 bases. In nucleotides, the CDR3 is TGTGCCATCAGTGATCAAGATACGCAGTATTAT. Its protein is CAISDQDTQYY.

Comment on this clonotype: Sequence at one end of the junction differs from germline and may be a read error. The chain couples TRBV6-6 to TRBJ2-7; maybe TRBD1 (6 bases). This CDR3 has 16 residues. Germline V CDR1 and CDR2: MNHNY, SVGAGI (reference sequence). CDR3 bases: TGTGCCAGCAGTTACTTAGTGGCGCAGGGGCTCCACGAACAGTACTTC. It is translated as CASSYLVAQGLHEQYF.